This is a list of T cell receptor beta chains from one sample in a study of control samples from healthy donors and cancer patients. The repertoire was sequenced with immunoSEQ multiplex PCR; TCRdb's copy has only in-frame clones and lacks some. The sample contains under 100,000 clones, about 85% of which appear only once. Sequencing used blood. Receptors originate from a woman aged 70 to 79 in good health. Both conserved end residues are part of each CDR3.

>TRBJ1-1|TRBV6-5
CASSYPGNTEAFF
>TRBJ2-4|TRBV30
CAWSGGTGGNIQYF
>TRBJ1-2|TRBV5-4
CASSSQAGTTNYGYTF
>TRBJ1-1|TRBV10-3
CAISEGGTGGGRNTEAFF
>TRBJ1-2|TRBV14
CASSPRDLRGGYTF
>TRBJ1-1|TRBV6-5
CASSTEGRSTEAFF
>TRBJ2-7|TRBV5-1
CASSPEPPNYEQYF
>TRBJ1-5|TRBV7-9
CASSPPGRGEGNQPQHF
>TRBJ1-5|TRBV5-6
CASSLHGAQNQPQHF
>TRBJ2-1|TRBV10-3
CAISEVGTGGGDEQFF
>TRBJ1-1|TRBV3-1/TRBV3-2
CASSQVANTEAFF
>TRBJ2-3|TRBV2
CASRIGRPSTDTQYF
>TRBJ1-3|TRBV5-1
CASRQGQTGNTIYF
>TRBJ2-1|TRBV6-1
CASSEAGARSNEQFF
>TRBJ2-1|TRBV10-3
CAIGASGGAMNEQFF
>TRBJ2-7|TRBV7-9
CASSLLDYEQYF
>TRBJ1-1|TRBV13
CASSLRGGTGNTEAFF
>TRBJ2-7|TRBV27
CASSSGTGLSEQYF
>TRBJ2-7|TRBV4-1
CASSQDQGISSYEQYF
>TRBJ2-3|TRBV19
CASSYERRTDTQYF
>TRBJ2-3|TRBV5-4
CASSFSGQPASTDTQYF
>TRBJ1-5|TRBV5-1
CASSPEGLQPQHF
>TRBJ2-7|TRBV5-4
CASSAWGEQYF
>TRBJ1-2|TRBV5-6
CASSLVSVGSPYGYTF
>TRBJ1-1|TRBV15
CATSNLELNTEAFF
>TRBJ2-3|TRBV29-1
CSVTYGATQYF
>TRBJ1-1|TRBV13
CASSLVGGLGGAFF
>TRBJ2-3|TRBV19
CATTDLTDTQYF
>TRBJ1-2|TRBV3-1/TRBV3-2
CASSQGQVQGGYTF
>TRBJ1-6|TRBV5-1
CASSLEQPSYNSPLHF
>TRBJ2-7|TRBV7-9
CASSMPNRGPHSYEQYF
>TRBJ1-1|TRBV19
CASSDRSFAEAFF
>TRBJ1-4|TRBV12-3/TRBV12-4
CASSFGAYEKLFF
>TRBJ2-1|TRBV19
CASSISVSVDNEQFF
>TRBJ1-2|TRBV7-9
CASSPSKAGYTF
>TRBJ1-4|TRBV19
CASSTGVTTNEKLFF
>TRBJ1-1|TRBV6-1
CASSEASHTEAFF
>TRBJ1-2|TRBV3-1/TRBV3-2
CASSQDNYGYTF
>TRBJ1-1|TRBV10-2
CASSESGGRDTEAFF